These T cell receptor beta chains were read from a single sample in a study of T cell clones after liver transplantation. Method: immunoSEQ multiplex PCR; TCRdb's copy keeps in-frame clones and lacks some. The sample consists of 60,000 or so clones, roughly three quarters of them appearing once. The specimen comprised CD4+ T cells from blood, sampled at the 22-month timepoint. These receptors all come from a human patient who received a liver transplant. A share of the T cells may be of graft donor origin. Both conserved end residues are part of each CDR3. The D gene is left open where the match is weak. Rows give clone size only sometimes, using once, few, many, or a class for an expanded clone.

>.|TRBJ1-2|TRBV30|13|.
CAWRGTFNYGYTF
TGTGCCTGGAGGGGAACCTTTAACTATGGCTACACCTTC
>.|TRBJ2-5|TRBV5-1|14|.
CASSLVQLQETQYF
TGCGCCAGCAGCTTGGTTCAGCTTCAAGAGACCCAGTACTTC
>once|TRBJ2-4|TRBV19|16|.
CASRKGPGETKNIQYF
TGTGCCAGTCGGAAAGGACCGGGGGAAACCAAAAACATTCAGTACTTC
>.|TRBJ2-7|TRBV4-2|14|.
CASSRRLGGDEQYF
TGTGCCAGCAGCCGCAGACTAGGAGGTGACGAGCAGTACTTC
>.|TRBJ1-5|TRBV28|14|TRBD1
CASSPSTGHQPQHF
TGTGCCAGCAGTCCCTCGACAGGGCATCAGCCCCAGCATTTT
>once|TRBJ1-1|TRBV6-1|11|.
CASRDLYSLQF
TGTGCCAGCAGGGACCTCTACAGCCTCCAGTTT
>few|TRBJ2-7|TRBV29-1|13|TRBD2
CSVAPGGTYEQYF
TGCAGCGTTGCTCCGGGAGGTACCTACGAGCAGTACTTC
>few|TRBJ2-5|TRBV7-8|14|.
CASSPRLRRETQYF
TGTGCCAGCAGCCCTAGACTGCGCCGGGAGACCCAGTACTTC
>.|TRBJ1-2|TRBV5-1|14|TRBD1
CASTPQGTGEGYTF
TGCGCCAGCACCCCGCAGGGGACAGGGGAAGGCTACACCTTC
>.|TRBJ2-1|TRBV18|16|.
CASSPPEGTGYNEQFF
TGTGCCAGCTCACCACCGGAGGGGACGGGGTACAATGAGCAGTTCTTC
>.|TRBJ1-6|TRBV6-5|15|.
CASSYPYRVNSPLHF
TGTGCCAGCAGTTACCCTTACAGGGTTAATTCACCCCTCCACTTT
>.|TRBJ2-2|TRBV6-1|16|TRBD2
CASSVAGGRVDGELFF
TGTGCCAGCAGTGTCGCGGGGGGGCGGGTAGACGGGGAGCTGTTTTTT
>few|TRBJ1-3|TRBV4-1|14|.
CASSQGQIGNTIYF
TGCGCCAGCAGCCAAGGACAGATTGGAAACACCATATATTTT
>.|TRBJ1-3|TRBV25-1|16|.
CASSGYQGLGGNTIYF
TGTGCCAGCAGTGGATACCAGGGGCTGGGTGGAAACACCATATATTTT
>.|TRBJ2-5|TRBV5-4|15|TRBD1
CASSPARGGRETQYF
TGTGCCAGCAGCCCCGCCCGAGGGGGCCGAGAGACCCAGTACTTC
>.|TRBJ1-5|TRBV7-8|13|.
CASSLVINQPQHF
TGTGCCAGCAGCTTAGTAATCAATCAGCCCCAGCATTTT
>.|TRBJ2-7|TRBV7-8|16|.
CASRSSRDTLNSEQYF
TGTGCCAGCAGATCCTCCCGGGACACCCTAAATAGCGAGCAGTACTTC
>few|TRBJ2-6|TRBV19|14|.
CASSGTGGANVLTF
TGTGCCAGTAGCGGCACGGGGGGGGCCAACGTCCTGACTTTC
>.|TRBJ1-4|TRBV10-2|12|.
CASSGINEKLFF
TGCGCCAGCAGTGGCATTAATGAAAAACTGTTTTTT
>.|TRBJ1-6|TRBV5-1|16|.
CASSLGGSSYNSPLHF
TGCGCCAGCAGCTTGGGCGGAAGCTCCTATAATTCACCCCTCCACTTT
>.|TRBJ2-2|TRBV5-1|13|.
CASSLTVTGELFF
TGCGCCAGCAGCTTGACGGTAACCGGGGAGCTGTTTTTT
>.|TRBJ2-7|TRBV11-2|17|TRBD1
CASSLDSGQGLGYEQYF
TGTGCCAGCAGCTTAGATTCGGGACAGGGCCTCGGGTACGAGCAGTACTTC
>.|TRBJ2-1|TRBV6-1|14|.
CASSEVGTYNEQFF
TGTGCCAGCAGTGAAGTCGGGACATACAATGAGCAGTTCTTC